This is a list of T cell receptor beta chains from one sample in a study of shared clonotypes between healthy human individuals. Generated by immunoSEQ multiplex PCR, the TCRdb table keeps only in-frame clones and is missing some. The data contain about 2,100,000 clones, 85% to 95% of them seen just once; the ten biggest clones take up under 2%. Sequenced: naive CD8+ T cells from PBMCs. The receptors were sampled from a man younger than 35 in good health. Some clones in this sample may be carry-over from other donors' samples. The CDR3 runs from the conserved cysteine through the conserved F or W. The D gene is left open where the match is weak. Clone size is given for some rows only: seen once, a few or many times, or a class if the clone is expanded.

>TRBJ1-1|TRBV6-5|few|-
CASSRSRTGTEAFF
TGTGCCAGCAGTCGGTCCAGGACGGGGACTGAAGCTTTCTTT
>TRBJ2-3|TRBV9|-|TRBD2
CASSVGTSGADTQYF
TGTGCCAGCAGCGTGGGGACTAGCGGGGCAGATACGCAGTATTTT
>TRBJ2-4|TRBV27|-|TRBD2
CASSLAREGIAKNIQYF
TGTGCCAGCAGTTTAGCGCGGGAGGGAATAGCCAAAAACATTCAGTACTTC
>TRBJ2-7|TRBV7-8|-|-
CASIPRPPGQKAYEQYF
TGTGCCAGCATTCCTAGGCCCCCGGGACAAAAAGCCTACGAGCAGTACTTC
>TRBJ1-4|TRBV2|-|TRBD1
CASSHSGQPNEKLFF
TGTGCCAGCAGTCACTCGGGACAGCCAAATGAAAAACTGTTTTTT
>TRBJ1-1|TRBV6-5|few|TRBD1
CASRQGMNTEAFF
TGTGCCAGCCGACAGGGGATGAACACTGAAGCTTTCTTT
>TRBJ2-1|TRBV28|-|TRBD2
CASSSPLLAGRYNEQFF
TGTGCCAGCAGTTCCCCCTTACTAGCGGGACGGTACAATGAGCAGTTCTTC
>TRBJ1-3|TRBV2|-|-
CASSATGWTGNTIYF
TGTGCCAGCAGTGCTACAGGGTGGACTGGAAACACCATATATTTT
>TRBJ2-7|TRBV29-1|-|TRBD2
CSVGGGAVGYEQYF
TGCAGCGTTGGCGGGGGGGCAGTGGGATACGAGCAGTACTTC
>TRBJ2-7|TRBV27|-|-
CASSSRSTSYEQYF
TGTGCCAGCAGTTCCCGGAGCACCTCCTACGAGCAGTACTTC
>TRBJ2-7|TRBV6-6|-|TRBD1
CASSYSTGQTYEQYF
TGTGCCAGCAGTTACTCGACAGGGCAAACCTACGAGCAGTACTTC
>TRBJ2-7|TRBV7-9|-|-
CASSSEGGRHEQYF
TGTGCCAGCAGCTCCGAGGGGGGACGGCACGAGCAGTACTTC
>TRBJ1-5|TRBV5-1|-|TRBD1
CASTPRIGRGKTQPQHF
TGCGCCAGCACCCCGAGAATTGGCAGGGGGAAGACTCAGCCCCAGCATTTT
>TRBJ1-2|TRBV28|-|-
CASSPGVYGYTF
TGTGCCAGCAGTCCAGGGGTTTATGGCTACACCTTC
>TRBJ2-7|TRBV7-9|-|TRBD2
CASSLEASGTYEQYF
TGTGCCAGCAGCTTAGAGGCTAGCGGGACCTACGAGCAGTACTTC
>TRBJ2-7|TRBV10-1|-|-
CASAGTLNSYEQYF
TGCGCCAGCGCCGGGACTTTAAACTCCTACGAGCAGTACTTC
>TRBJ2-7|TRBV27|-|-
CASRLALSSYEQYF
TGTGCCAGCAGGCTAGCGTTGAGCTCCTACGAGCAGTACTTC
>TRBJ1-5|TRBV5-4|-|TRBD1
CASSSRRDRLVRGNQPQHF
TGTGCCAGCAGCTCACGCCGGGACAGGTTAGTTCGTGGCAATCAGCCCCAGCATTTT
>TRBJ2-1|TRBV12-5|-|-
CASEDSLSYNEQFF
TGTGCTAGCGAAGACAGTTTATCCTACAATGAGCAGTTCTTC
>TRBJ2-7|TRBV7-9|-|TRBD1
CASRDGTGLPEQYF
TGTGCCAGCAGGGATGGGACAGGTCTCCCCGAGCAGTACTTC
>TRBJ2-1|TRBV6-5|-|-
CASSYSQGVYNEQFF
TGTGCCAGCAGTTACTCGCAGGGTGTCTACAATGAGCAGTTCTTC
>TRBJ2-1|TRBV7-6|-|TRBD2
CASSFGTSGSYEQFF
TGTGCCAGCAGCTTCGGGACTAGCGGGAGTTATGAGCAGTTCTTC
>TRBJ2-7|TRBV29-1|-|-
CSVRAVYEQYF
TGCAGCGTTCGTGCGGTCTACGAGCAGTACTTC
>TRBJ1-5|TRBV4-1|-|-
CASSQDRISNQPQHF
TGCGCCAGCAGCCAAGACAGGATCAGCAATCAGCCCCAGCATTTT